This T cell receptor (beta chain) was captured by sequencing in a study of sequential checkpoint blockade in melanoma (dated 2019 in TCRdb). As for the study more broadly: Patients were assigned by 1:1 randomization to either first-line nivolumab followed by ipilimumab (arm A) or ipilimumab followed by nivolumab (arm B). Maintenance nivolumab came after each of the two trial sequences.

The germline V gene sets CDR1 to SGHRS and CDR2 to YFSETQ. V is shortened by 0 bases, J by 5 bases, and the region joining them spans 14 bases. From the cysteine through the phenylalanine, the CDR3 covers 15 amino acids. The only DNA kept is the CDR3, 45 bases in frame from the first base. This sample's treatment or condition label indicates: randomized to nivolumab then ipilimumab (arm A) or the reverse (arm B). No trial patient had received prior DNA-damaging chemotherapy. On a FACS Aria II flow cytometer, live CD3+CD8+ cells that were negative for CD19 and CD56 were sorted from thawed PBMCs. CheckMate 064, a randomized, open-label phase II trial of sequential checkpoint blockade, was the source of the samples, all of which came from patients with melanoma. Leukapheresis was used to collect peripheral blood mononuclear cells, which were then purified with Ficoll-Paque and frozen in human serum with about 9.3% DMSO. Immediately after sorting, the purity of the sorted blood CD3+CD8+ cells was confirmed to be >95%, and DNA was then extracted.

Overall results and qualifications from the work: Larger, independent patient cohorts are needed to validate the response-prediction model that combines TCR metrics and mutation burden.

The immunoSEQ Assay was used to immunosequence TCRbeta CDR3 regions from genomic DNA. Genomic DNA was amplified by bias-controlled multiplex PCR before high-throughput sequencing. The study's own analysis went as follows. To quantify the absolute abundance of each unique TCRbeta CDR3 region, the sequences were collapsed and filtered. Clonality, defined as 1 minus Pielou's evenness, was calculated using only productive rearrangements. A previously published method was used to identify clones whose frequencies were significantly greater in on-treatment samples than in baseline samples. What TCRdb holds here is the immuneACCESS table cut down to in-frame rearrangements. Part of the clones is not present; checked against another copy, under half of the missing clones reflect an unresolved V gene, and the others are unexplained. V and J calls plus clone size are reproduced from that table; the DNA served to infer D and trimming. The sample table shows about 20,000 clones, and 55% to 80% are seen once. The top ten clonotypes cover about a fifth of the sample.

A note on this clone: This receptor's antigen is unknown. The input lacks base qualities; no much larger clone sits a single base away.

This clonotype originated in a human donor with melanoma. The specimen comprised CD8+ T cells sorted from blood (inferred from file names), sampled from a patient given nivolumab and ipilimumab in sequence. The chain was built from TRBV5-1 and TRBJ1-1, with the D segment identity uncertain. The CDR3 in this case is CASSLDWLEKTEAFF. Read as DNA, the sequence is TGCGCCAGCAGCTTGGATTGGCTGGAGAAAACTGAAGCTTTCTTT.